This is a list of T cell receptor beta chains from one sample in a study of stem cell transplantation in POMP-related autoinflammatory disease. Method: immunoSEQ multiplex PCR; TCRdb's copy keeps in-frame clones and lacks some. The sample records over 60,000 clones, roughly 91% being singletons. The specimen was CD4+ T cells from PBMCs, collected after stem cell transplantation. The receptors shown here come from a human patient with POMP-related autoinflammation and immune dysregulation (PRAID). Some T cells may be supplied by the graft donor. Both conserved end residues are part of each CDR3. Each record gives: D gene, J gene, V gene, clone size, CDR3 protein, CDR3 DNA. The D gene is left open where the match is weak. A clone size is listed for some rows: how often the clone was seen (once, few, many), or a class if it is expanded.

NA,TRBJ2-3,TRBV12-3/TRBV12-4,once,CASWKTDTQYF,TGTGCCAGCTGGAAGACAGATACGCAGTATTTT
NA,TRBJ1-1,TRBV27,NA,CASSLWPLQRNTEAFF,TGTGCCAGCAGTTTATGGCCTCTCCAGAGGAACACTGAAGCTTTCTTT
NA,TRBJ2-2,TRBV24-1,NA,CATSKETGELFF,TGTGCCACCAGTAAGGAGACCGGGGAGCTGTTTTTT
NA,TRBJ2-5,TRBV6-5,NA,CASTRPGEKTQYF,TGTGCCAGCACCAGGCCAGGGGAGAAGACCCAGTACTTC
NA,TRBJ1-5,TRBV2,once,CASSALGEGQPQHF,TGTGCCAGCAGCGCCCTCGGGGAAGGTCAGCCCCAGCATTTT
NA,TRBJ1-5,TRBV18,NA,CASSPTGGFNQPQHF,TGTGCCAGCTCACCAACTGGGGGGTTCAATCAGCCCCAGCATTTT
TRBD2,TRBJ2-3,TRBV6-5,NA,CASSYSKAGGADTQYF,TGTGCCAGCAGTTACTCGAAAGCGGGAGGGGCAGATACGCAGTATTTT
TRBD1,TRBJ2-2,TRBV7-9,NA,CASSLAWDSNTGELFF,TGTGCCAGCAGCTTAGCGTGGGACAGTAACACCGGGGAGCTGTTTTTT
NA,TRBJ2-1,TRBV3-1/TRBV3-2,once,CASSGGAGAYNEQFF,TGTGCCAGCTCTGGGGGGGCCGGAGCCTACAATGAGCAGTTCTTC
TRBD1,TRBJ2-2,TRBV19,NA,CASSGQGIGELFF,TGTGCCAGTAGCGGACAGGGGATCGGGGAGCTGTTTTTT
TRBD1,TRBJ2-5,TRBV9,once,CASSVTGSEETQYF,TGTGCCAGCAGCGTGACAGGGTCCGAAGAGACCCAGTACTTC
NA,TRBJ2-1,TRBV6-1,once,CASSDNPGTYNEQFF,TGTGCCAGCAGTGATAATCCGGGGACCTACAATGAGCAGTTCTTC
NA,TRBJ1-2,TRBV3-1/TRBV3-2,NA,CASTRGDDGYTF,TGTGCCAGCACCCGGGGGGACGATGGCTACACCTTC
TRBD2,TRBJ2-3,TRBV19,NA,CASSIGLAGTDTQYF,TGTGCCAGTAGTATTGGACTAGCGGGAACAGATACGCAGTATTTT
TRBD1,TRBJ2-1,TRBV27,NA,CASSWAGQATYNEQFF,TGTGCCAGCAGTTGGGCGGGACAGGCTACCTACAATGAGCAGTTCTTC
TRBD2,TRBJ2-3,TRBV5-1,NA,CASSFSGGTSTDTQYF,TGCGCCAGCAGCTTTAGCGGGGGGACTAGCACAGATACGCAGTATTTT
NA,TRBJ2-1,TRBV29-1,NA,CSVDDVNSYNEQFF,TGCAGCGTTGATGACGTTAACTCCTACAATGAGCAGTTCTTC
TRBD1,TRBJ1-6,TRBV6-5,NA,CATWTGEGSPLHF,TGTGCCACCTGGACAGGGGAAGGTTCACCCCTCCACTTT
TRBD1,TRBJ1-2,TRBV6-1,NA,CASSEPGQGLYGYTF,TGTGCCAGCAGTGAACCGGGACAGGGCCTTTATGGCTACACCTTC
TRBD2,TRBJ2-5,TRBV5-5,NA,CASSWGGRVYF,TGTGCCAGCAGCTGGGGCGGGAGGGTGTACTTC
NA,TRBJ2-5,TRBV7-2,NA,CASSLVAQGGQETQYF,TGTGCCAGCAGCTTGGTAGCTCAGGGAGGCCAAGAGACCCAGTACTTC
TRBD1,TRBJ2-2,TRBV2,NA,CASSELGTGNTGELFF,TGTGCCAGCAGTGAGTTGGGGACAGGGAACACCGGGGAGCTGTTTTTT
NA,TRBJ2-5,TRBV11-1,NA,CASSPRRGGQETQYF,TGTGCCAGCAGCCCAAGGAGGGGTGGCCAAGAGACCCAGTACTTC
TRBD2,TRBJ2-1,TRBV28,NA,CASSSGGLAGGPYGEQFF,TGTGCCAGCAGTTCGGGAGGACTAGCGGGAGGCCCTTACGGTGAGCAGTTCTTC
NA,TRBJ1-3,TRBV5-1,NA,CASSEQGSGNTIYF,TGCGCCAGCAGCGAACAGGGTTCTGGAAACACCATATATTTT
NA,TRBJ2-1,TRBV9,NA,CASSVEGYNYNEQFF,TGTGCCAGCAGCGTAGAGGGGTACAACTACAATGAGCAGTTCTTC
NA,TRBJ2-7,TRBV5-4,NA,CASSLRTGFAEQYF,TGTGCCAGCAGCTTGAGGACGGGATTCGCCGAGCAGTACTTC
NA,TRBJ1-5,TRBV19,NA,CASKGGGNQPQHF,TGTGCCAGTAAAGGGGGGGGTAATCAGCCCCAGCATTTT
NA,TRBJ2-2,TRBV9,NA,CASSVVSGELFF,TGTGCCAGCAGCGTAGTTTCCGGGGAGCTGTTTTTT
NA,TRBJ2-3,TRBV18,NA,CASSPSGGRAVADTQYF,TGTGCCAGCTCACCATCTGGGGGCAGGGCCGTCGCAGATACGCAGTATTTT
TRBD1,TRBJ1-2,TRBV28,NA,CASSFETGTAFTYGYTF,TGTGCCAGCAGTTTCGAGACCGGGACAGCCTTTACCTATGGCTACACCTTC
TRBD1,TRBJ2-3,TRBV2,NA,CASSGTGGLGTDTQYF,TGTGCCAGCAGCGGAACAGGGGGGCTGGGCACAGATACGCAGTATTTT
NA,TRBJ1-3,TRBV5-1,once,CASSLGGRSGNTIYF,TGCGCCAGCAGCTTGGGAGGGAGGTCTGGAAACACCATATATTTT
NA,TRBJ1-1,TRBV10-2,NA,CASSGTPWGDKSAEAFF,TGCGCCAGCAGTGGAACACCCTGGGGGGATAAGAGCGCTGAAGCTTTCTTT
TRBD2,TRBJ2-3,TRBV6-5,NA,CASRTTSGTDTQYF,TGTGCCAGCAGAACAACTAGCGGGACAGATACGCAGTATTTT
TRBD2,TRBJ2-5,TRBV3-1/TRBV3-2,NA,CASSQDPGTSGTGTQYF,TGTGCCAGCAGCCAAGACCCCGGGACTAGCGGGACAGGGACCCAGTACTTC
TRBD1,TRBJ1-6,TRBV7-2,NA,CASGTGKILRTSPLHF,TGTGCCAGCGGGACAGGCAAAATCCTCCGAACCTCACCCCTCCACTTT
TRBD2,TRBJ2-3,TRBV3-1/TRBV3-2,NA,CASSQGLAAGLTDTQYF,TGTGCCAGCAGCCAAGGGCTGGCAGCGGGGTTAACAGATACGCAGTATTTT
NA,TRBJ1-4,TRBV3-1/TRBV3-2,NA,CASSHPPGPKLFF,TGTGCCAGCAGCCACCCCCCGGGCCCCAAACTGTTTTTT
TRBD1,TRBJ1-3,TRBV7-9,NA,CASSLTGGVNTIYF,TGTGCCAGCAGCTTGACAGGGGGCGTAAACACCATATATTTT
NA,TRBJ2-4,TRBV2,NA,CASSEGSRRPKNIQYF,TGTGCCAGCAGTGAAGGGAGTAGGAGACCCAAAAACATTCAGTACTTC
TRBD1,TRBJ2-2,TRBV29-1,NA,CSVGAYTGGTRTGELFF,TGCAGCGTTGGGGCCTACACAGGGGGCACGCGGACCGGGGAGCTGTTTTTT